Below, 17 T cell receptor beta chains from the same sample are listed, as sequenced in a study of T cells after yellow fever vaccination (dated by TCRdb to the late 2010s). Per the publication, the treatment or condition label means: live attenuated yellow fever vaccine strain. Library generation was performed with 5' RACE. Sequencing relied on an Illumina NovaSeq 6000. TCRdb itself trimmed the public reads at Q25 with fastp, ran MiXCR and retained productive beta chains. Rows are combined by CDR3 protein, so each entry shows the most common genes and DNA. A total of 340,000 or so distinct CDR3 sequences appear in this sample, about 12% of them only once. Clones ranked in the top ten supply 3.2% of the sample. Material: CD4+ T cells sorted from PBMCs, obtained 15 days after the yellow fever booster vaccination. Receptors originate from a man younger than 30 who received the YFV17D yellow fever vaccine.

This clonotype was found a few times. The chain joins TRBV27 to TRBJ2-1; 15 bases line up with TRBD2. Germline V CDR1 and CDR2: MNHEY, SMNVEV (reference sequence). The CDR3 runs 17 residues. Germline trimming cut 5 bases from V and 3 bases from J; bases unmatched to any gene: 5. DNA for the CDR3: TGTGCCAGCAGTCCGGGACTAGCGGGGGGATTCTACAATGAGCAGTTCTTC. Translation gives CASSPGLAGGFYNEQFF.

The genes are TRBV20-1 and TRBJ2-7; 12 nucleotides align to TRBD1. The CDR3 sequence is 15 residues long. Trimming at V came to 6 bases and at J to 4 bases, leaving 10 bases not matched to a gene. CDR1 is DFQATT and CDR2 is SNEGSKA in the germline V gene (reference sequence). Here the CDR3 DNA reads TGCAGTGCAAGACCGGGACAGGGGGCAACTTACGAGCAGTACTTC. Translating it yields CSARPGQGATYEQYF.

With respect to this clonotype: Germline is not matched at one junction end, which may reflect a read error. This chain joins TRBV28 and TRBJ2-5; the D is unclear. Germline V gene data show CDR1 as MDHEN and CDR2 as SYDVKM. This CDR3 is 13 amino acids long. In DNA, the CDR3 is TGTGCCAGCAGTTTACCCCACCACGAGACCCAGTACTTC. As protein: CASSLPHHETQYF.

The chain combines TRBV24-1 with TRBJ2-5, with TRBD1 matching over 9 bases. This CDR3 is 16 amino acids long. CDR1 KGHDR and CDR2 SFDVKD come from the germline V gene. V shed 5 bases, J shed 3 bases, and the junction held 9 bases outside the gene matches. The CDR3 spells CATSAPLGQGKETQYF. The CDR3 DNA reads as TGTGCCACCAGTGCCCCCCTGGGACAGGGCAAAGAGACCCAGTACTTC.

The chain couples TRBV3-1 to TRBJ2-7, with D hard to call. Germline CDR1 reads LGHDT; CDR2 reads YNNKEL (reference sequence). Trimming removed 3 bases at V and 4 bases at J, with 7 bases between. This CDR3 spans 12 amino acids. CDR3 DNA sequence: TGTGCCAGCAGCCAGTATAATTACGAGCAGTACTTC. Translated, it gives CASSQYNYEQYF.

The chain joins TRBV12-3 or TRBV12-4 to TRBJ1-4, with D tentatively TRBD1 (5 bases). V lost 4 bases and J 7 bases, leaving 13 bases between the germline ends. The CDR3 is 14 residues long. DNA for the CDR3: TGTGCCAGCAGTTCAGCTCGGCAGGGTGAAAAACTGTTTTTT. It is translated as CASSSARQGEKLFF.

The rearrangement uses TRBV12-3 or TRBV12-4 and TRBJ2-7; 10 bases match TRBD1. With V trimmed by 5 bases and J by 6 bases, 13 bases remained unmatched. This CDR3 is 16 amino acids long. The CDR3 loop is CASSQAPGQGLVEQYF. CDR3 nucleotides: TGTGCCAGCAGTCAAGCGCCGGGACAGGGGTTGGTCGAGCAGTACTTC.

This clonotype was recorded a few times. The genes are TRBV2 and TRBJ2-3; D gene unclear. CDR3 size: 10 residues. Deletions cut 7 bases from V and 4 bases from J, with 3 bases between. Germline-derived CDR1 and CDR2 are SNHLY and FYNNEI. The CDR3 DNA sequence: TGTGCCAGCACTCCAGATACGCAGTATTTT. Translating it yields CASTPDTQYF.

This clonotype has only a few counts. V and J are TRBV6-5 and TRBJ1-1; D may be TRBD1 (5 bases). The germline V and J ends were trimmed by 5 bases and 4 bases, with 17 bases remaining between them. CDR3 size: 15 residues. Germline V gene lookup returns CDR1 MNHEY and CDR2 SVGAGI. In DNA, the CDR3 is TGTGCCAGCAGTGGCCCCCTGGGGGTATCCACTGAAGCTTTCTTT. Translation gives CASSGPLGVSTEAFF.

This clonotype has at least ten counts. The chain combines TRBV3-1 with TRBJ1-5; 7 bases agree with TRBD1. There are 15 residues in the CDR3. J was trimmed by 3 bases and V by 0 bases; bases with no gene match: 2. The germline CDR1 and CDR2 sequences are LGHDT and YNNKEL (reference sequence). The CDR3 reads CASSQDTGANQPQHF. The CDR3 DNA sequence: TGTGCCAGCAGCCAAGATACAGGGGCCAATCAGCCCCAGCATTTT. The full variable domain, its missing parts supplied by reference TRBV3-1 and TRBJ1-5, is DTAVSQTPKYLVTQMGNDKSIKCEQNLGHDTMYWYKQDSKKFLKIMFSYNNKELIINETVPNRFSPKSPDKAHLNLHINSLELGDSAVYFCASSQDTGANQPQHFGDGTRLSIL.

This clonotype came up a few times. The J gene is TRBJ2-7, the V gene TRBV7-2; perhaps TRBD1 as D (6 bases). Trimming left V 8 bases short and J 4 bases short, with 18 bases between. CDR3 length equals 14 residues. Per germline, CDR1 SGHTA and CDR2 FQGNSA. CDR3 DNA sequence: TGTGCCAGCTCCATCGGGACACAACAATACGAGCAGTACTTC. It encodes CASSIGTQQYEQYF.

This clonotype has only a few counts. The J gene is TRBJ2-1, the V gene TRBV2; D is unresolved. Germline CDR1 and CDR2: SNHLY and FYNNEI. This CDR3 is built from 12 residues. V lost 2 bases to trimming and J lost 10 bases, with 9 bases between them. This chain's CDR3 is CASSEYIREQFF. The CDR3 nucleotides are TGTGCCAGCAGTGAATATATCAGGGAGCAGTTCTTC. Full variable domain (missing parts from reference TRBV2 and TRBJ2-1): EPEVTQTPSHQVTQMGQEVILRCVPISNHLYFYWYRQILGQKVEFLVSFYNNEISEKSEIFDDQFSVERPDGSNFTLKIRSTKLEDSAMYFCASSEYIREQFFGPGTRLTVL.

This chain links TRBV12-3 or TRBV12-4 with TRBJ2-2; D unclear. The CDR3 is 13 amino acids. The germline V and J ends were trimmed by 1 base and 6 bases, with 6 bases remaining between them. The CDR3 here is CASSLGFAGELFF. The CDR3 DNA sequence: TGTGCCAGCAGTTTAGGGTTCGCCGGGGAGCTGTTTTTT.

The V call is TRBV15, the J call TRBJ2-7, with D tentatively TRBD2 (5 bases). Trimming took off 1 base at V and 3 bases at J, with 13 bases between the two ends. The CDR3 has 15 amino acids. CDR1 and CDR2 (germline): LNHNV, YYDKDF (reference sequence). The DNA of the CDR3 is TGTGCCACCAGCAGAGTTGCGCCCGGGATCTACGAGCAGTACTTC. As protein: CATSRVAPGIYEQYF.

This clonotype was observed a handful of times. The chain employs TRBV6-5 and TRBJ1-1, with 8 bases identical to TRBD1. Germline V gene sequence: CDR1 MNHEY, CDR2 SVGAGI. The CDR3 loop spans 16 amino acids. J lost 3 bases, V lost 5 bases, and 11 bases had no gene match. CDR3 protein: CASSKTGAAKDTEAFF. DNA of the CDR3: TGTGCCAGCAGTAAGACAGGGGCCGCCAAAGACACTGAAGCTTTCTTT.

The sample holds a few counts of this clonotype. The V and J genes are TRBV15 and TRBJ2-3; D is possibly TRBD1 (6 bases). CDR3 size: 18 residues. The germline CDR1 and CDR2 sequences are LNHNV and YYDKDF (reference sequence). V lost 0 bases, J lost 1 base, and 17 bases lay in between. CDR3 bases: TGTGCCACCAGCAGAGATGTAACACACAGGGTCCGCACAGATACGCAGTATTTT. Its protein product is CATSRDVTHRVRTDTQYF.

This clonotype was observed a handful of times. V gene TRBV5-4 combines with J gene TRBJ1-1; D uncertain. Germline V lookup: CDR1 SGHNT, CDR2 YYREEE (reference sequence). This CDR3 spans 13 amino acids. The ends were cut back, 2 bases at V and 1 base at J, with 6 bases in the middle. This CDR3 is CASSFPGNTEAFF. The CDR3 DNA follows: TGTGCCAGCAGCTTTCCCGGGAACACTGAAGCTTTCTTT.